What follows are 11 T cell receptor beta chains derived from one specimen sequenced in a study of blood T cells in healthy people across ages (dated by TCRdb to about 2015). Receptor amplification or capture employed 5' RACE. The sequencer listed for this sample is Illumina HiSeq 2500. A second PCR of about 6 to 11 cycles was run with a J-beta primer mix and a sample-barcoded 5' primer. TCRdb trimmed the raw reads at Q25, called clones with MiXCR and kept productive beta chains. Every CDR3 protein is listed once, alongside the most common genes and DNA of its rows. For this sample the table gives roughly 800,000 distinct CDR3 sequences, of which more than 20% were detected only once. 9.4% of the sample rests with the top ten. These records were also assigned to another study, of T cells of mothers and their children.

The sequenced material came from blood. These receptors were taken from a boy aged 10-17 years in good health.

This clonotype was seen once. CDR3 sequence: CASRAGGGADTQYF. The CDR3 DNA reads as TGTGCCAGCAGGGCCGGGGGGGGAGCAGATACGCAGTATTTT. The chain has TRBV12-3 or TRBV12-4 and TRBJ2-3, with 8 bases that match TRBD2. This CDR3 is 14 amino acids long. V lost 6 bases and J lost 4; bases outside the gene matches: 6.

This clonotype was observed a few times. J is TRBJ2-1 and V is TRBV24-1; TRBD2 might be the D (6 bases). Germline CDR1 and CDR2: KGHDR and SFDVKD. There are 16 residues in the CDR3. Deletions cut 2 bases from V and 0 bases from J, with 10 bases between. CDR3 nucleotides: TGTGCCACCAGTGATTCGGACGGGAGCTCCTACAATGAGCAGTTCTTC. Its translation is CATSDSDGSSYNEQFF.

The chain is built from TRBV6-1 and TRBJ2-1; no definite D call. In germline, CDR1 is MNHNS, CDR2 SASEGT. The V gene lost 7 bases and the J gene lost 0 bases, with 10 bases spanning the gap. The CDR3 covers 14 residues. The CDR3 DNA is TGTGCCAGCACCCCCGCGAGCTCCTACAATGAGCAGTTCTTC. Translating gives CASTPASSYNEQFF.

This chain connects TRBV7-2 to TRBJ1-1; the match to TRBD1 covers 7 bases. This CDR3 is 13 amino acids long. Germline assignment: CDR1 SGHTA and CDR2 FQGNSA. V was clipped by 5 bases and J by 5 bases; unmatched bases: 5. Written as DNA, the CDR3 is TGTGCCAGCAGCCCGTTACAGGGGACTGAAGCTTTCTTT. It specifies CASSPLQGTEAFF.

This clonotype occurred a few times. CDR3 DNA: TGCGCCAGCACATTCGAGAGCGAGCAGTACTTC. It translates to CASTFESEQYF. This chain links TRBV10-2 with TRBJ2-5; D remains ambiguous. With the DNA end fitting TRBJ2-7 better, the J assignment may be wrong. Germline CDR1 is WSHSY and CDR2 is SAAADI. The length of the CDR3 is 11 residues.

A few counts support this clonotype. The chain couples TRBV3-1 to TRBJ1-2; D is possibly TRBD1 (5 bases). The CDR3 contains 13 residues. Trimming took off 8 bases at V and 5 bases at J, with 15 bases between the two ends. Germline CDR1 LGHDT, CDR2 YNNKEL (reference sequence). The chain's CDR3 is CASQGFDIYGYTF. CDR3 bases: TGTGCCAGCCAGGGTTTTGATATATATGGCTACACCTTC.

The chain couples TRBV29-1 to TRBJ1-1; D gene ambiguous. There are 15 residues in the CDR3. The V gene lost 0 bases and the J gene lost 0 bases, with 11 bases spanning the gap. CDR1 is SQVTM and CDR2 is ANQGSEA in the germline V gene. CDR3 nucleotide sequence: TGCAGCGTTGAAGATGATCGGGCAATGAACACTGAAGCTTTCTTT. As protein: CSVEDDRAMNTEAFF.

The chain uses TRBV28 and TRBJ2-5, with D perhaps matching TRBD2 (7 bases). This CDR3 is 15 amino acids long. CDR1 is MDHEN, CDR2 SYDVKM, per germline. Trimming stripped 8 bases from V and 5 bases from J, with 21 bases between. CDR3 in amino acids: CASWNGGGLGETQYF. CDR3 bases: TGTGCCAGCTGGAATGGGGGGGGCTTAGGGGAGACCCAGTACTTC. The whole variable domain, remainder taken from reference TRBV28 and TRBJ2-5, is DVKVTQSSRYLVKRTGEKVFLECVQDMDHENMFWYRQDPGLGLRLIYFSYDVKMKEKGDIPEGYSVSREKKERFSLILESASTNQTSMYLCASWNGGGLGETQYFGPGTRLLVL.

This clonotype has more than one count but fewer than ten. CDR3 bases: TGTGCCAGCAGCTCGAGGGGCGGGATCGGTGAGCAGTTCTTC. This gives the protein CASSSRGGIGEQFF. The V call is TRBV7-8, the J call TRBJ2-1; tentative D call: TRBD2 (6 bases). Deletions cut 4 bases from V and 9 bases from J, with 16 bases between. The CDR3 totals 14 residues. Germline V lookup: CDR1 SGHVS, CDR2 FQNEAQ.

This clonotype was seen more than once but under ten times. The chain joins TRBV6-5 to TRBJ2-1; D is ambiguous. Germline CDR1 reads MNHEY; CDR2 reads SVGAGI. Trimming took off 6 bases at V and 5 bases at J, with 5 bases between the two ends. This CDR3 has 11 residues. The CDR3 nucleotides read TGTGCCAGCAGCAACCACAATGAGCAGTTCTTC. This translates into CASSNHNEQFF.

This sequence joins TRBV7-9 and TRBJ1-5; D uncertain. Germline-derived CDR1 and CDR2 are SEHNR and FQNEAQ (reference sequence). V shed 0 bases and J shed 13 bases, with 13 bases lying between them. CDR3 length equals 13 residues. The DNA for the CDR3 is TGTGCCAGCAGCTTAGCGTTGGCAGGTCCTCAGCATTTT. Translation: CASSLALAGPQHF.